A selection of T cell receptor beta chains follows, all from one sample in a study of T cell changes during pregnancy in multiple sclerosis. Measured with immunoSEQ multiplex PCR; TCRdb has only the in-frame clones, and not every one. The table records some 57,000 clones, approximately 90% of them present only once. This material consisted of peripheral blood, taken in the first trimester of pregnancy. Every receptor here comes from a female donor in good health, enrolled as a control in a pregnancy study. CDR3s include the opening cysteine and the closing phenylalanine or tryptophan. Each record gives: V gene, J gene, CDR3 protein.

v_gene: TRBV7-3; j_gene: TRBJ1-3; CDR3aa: CASSPGGSSGNTIYF
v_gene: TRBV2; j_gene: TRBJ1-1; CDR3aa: CASKATGTENTEAFF
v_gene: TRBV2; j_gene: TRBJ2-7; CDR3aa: CASSERLGQGFQEQYF
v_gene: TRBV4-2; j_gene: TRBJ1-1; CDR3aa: CASSEASLWGDTEAFF
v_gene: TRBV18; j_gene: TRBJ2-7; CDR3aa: CASSPSGLEEQYF
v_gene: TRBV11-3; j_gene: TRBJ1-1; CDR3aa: CASSSGLSTEAFF
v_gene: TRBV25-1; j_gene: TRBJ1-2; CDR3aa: CASSERDTERVYGYTF
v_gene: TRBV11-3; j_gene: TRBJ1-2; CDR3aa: CASSSDTGYTF
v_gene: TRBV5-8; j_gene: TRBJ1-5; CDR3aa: CASSLGSPGYNQPQHF
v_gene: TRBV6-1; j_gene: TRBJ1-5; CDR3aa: CASSEGQGYSNQPQHF